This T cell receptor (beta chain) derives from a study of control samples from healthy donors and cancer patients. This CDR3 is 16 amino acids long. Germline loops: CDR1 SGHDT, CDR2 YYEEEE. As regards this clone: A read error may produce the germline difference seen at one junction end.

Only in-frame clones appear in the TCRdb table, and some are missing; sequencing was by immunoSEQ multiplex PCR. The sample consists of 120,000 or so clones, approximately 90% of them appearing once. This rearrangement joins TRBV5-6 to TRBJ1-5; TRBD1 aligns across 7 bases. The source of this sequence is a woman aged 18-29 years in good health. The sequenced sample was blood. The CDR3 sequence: CAGSRRGQFSNQPQHF. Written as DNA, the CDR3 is TGTGCCGGCAGCAGGAGGGGACAGTTTAGCAATCAGCCCCAGCATTTT.